One sample yielded the 5 T cell receptor beta chains listed below, sequenced in a study of blood T cell dynamics during melanoma immunotherapy. TCRdb's copy holds only in-frame clones and misses some; the assay was immunoSEQ multiplex PCR. The data contain about 16,000 clones, approximately 94% of them seen just once; the ten biggest clones take up roughly 0.22%. The sample's time point: week 3, after first cycle of checkpoint inhibitor. This specimen was effector memory CD8+ T cells from blood, taken from a patient treated with checkpoint blockade. The receptors shown here come from a human donor with melanoma.

The chain has TRBV4-1 and TRBJ1-2; 8 bases line up with TRBD1. Per the germline V gene, CDR1 is MGHRA and CDR2 is YSYEKL. V shed 0 bases and J 7 bases; nucleotides not matched to a gene: 7. This CDR3 has 15 amino acids. The CDR3 DNA reads as TGCGCCAGCAGCCAAGAGAGGACAGGGCGCGGTGGCTACACCTTC. It translates to CASSQERTGRGGYTF.

The chain is built from TRBV2 and TRBJ1-5; D gene unclear. Germline values: CDR1 SNHLY, CDR2 FYNNEI. Deletions cut 6 bases from V and 1 base from J, with 10 bases between. The CDR3 covers 14 residues. CDR3 sequence (DNA): TGTGCCAGCAGGGGTGGAGTCAGCAATCAGCCCCAGCATTTT. Translated: CASRGGVSNQPQHF.

This rearrangement joins TRBV6-5 to TRBJ2-7; 7 bases align to TRBD2. The V gene's germline CDR1 is MNHEY and CDR2 SVGAGI. The V and J ends lost 2 bases and 2 bases, in that order; junction bases with no gene match: 6. The CDR3 runs 15 residues. CDR3 amino acids: CASSYGLAVAYEQYF. CDR3 nucleotide sequence: TGTGCCAGCAGTTACGGGCTAGCGGTTGCCTACGAGCAGTACTTC.

The chain has TRBV19 and TRBJ1-1; D possibly corresponds to TRBD1 (5 bases). The CDR3 contains 13 residues. Trimming cost V 7 bases and J 5 bases, with 14 bases left between them. CDR1 and CDR2 from the germline V gene are LNHDA and SQIVND (reference sequence). The CDR3 protein is CASTAGRSTEAFF. The CDR3 bases are TGTGCCAGTACCGCAGGGAGATCAACTGAAGCTTTCTTT. Complete variable domain (other parts from reference TRBV19 and TRBJ1-1): DGGITQSPKYLFRKEGQNVTLSCEQNLNHDAMYWYRQDPGQGLRLIYYSQIVNDFQKGDIAEGYSVSREKKESFPLTVTSAQKNPTAFYLCASTAGRSTEAFFGQGTRLTVV.

This clone was recorded once. The chain employs TRBV6-5 and TRBJ2-3; no reliable D call. Trimming left V 6 bases short and J 1 base short, with 14 bases between. The CDR3 sequence is 15 residues long. Germline V gene sequence: CDR1 MNHEY, CDR2 SVGAGI. DNA of the CDR3: TGTGCCAGCAGCCCCCTCCCTCTCGGCACAGATACGCAGTATTTT. Translating gives CASSPLPLGTDTQYF.